Here is one T cell receptor beta chain with its context. Antigen unknown. The data stem from a study of post-analysis software for immune sequencing data. About the research overall: Relapsing-remitting, secondary progressive and progressive-relapsing courses of multiple sclerosis were included. Overall study findings and caveats: A few TRBV segments occurring more often in patients than controls included TRBV5-6, TRBV5-1 and TRBV20-1. Among multiple sclerosis patients, normalized Chao1 diversity was significantly below that of controls.

Researchers reported that TCR beta cDNA libraries carried unique molecular identifiers. MiXCR, applied by TCRdb to the PCR reads, yields one record per CDR3 protein. The sample yields roughly 870,000 distinct CDR3 sequences, 53% seen once. The germline gives CDR1 SGHRS, CDR2 YFSETQ. This CDR3 is built from 15 residues. Germline trimming cut 3 bases from V and 4 bases from J; bases unmatched to any gene: 7. The chain combines TRBV5-1 with TRBJ1-2; 9 positions match TRBD1. The sequence was collected from a girl under 18 with multiple sclerosis. Sequencing was done on a sample of blood. In DNA form, the CDR3 reads TGCGCCAGCAGCTACGGGTTACAGGGGGCCTATGGCTACACCTTC. It translates to CASSYGLQGAYGYTF.